Only a few counts were recorded for the clone carrying this T cell receptor (beta chain). This was a survey-level run. Data came from immunoSEQ multiplex PCR; TCRdb stores just in-frame clones and leaves some out. The repertoire includes 25,000 to 35,000 clones, just under 75% of them detected once, and roughly 1% sits in the top ten. This CDR3 has 11 amino acids. The germline gives CDR1 GTSNPN, CDR2 SVGIG (reference sequence). Between the trimmed V and J ends, which lost 0 bases and 7 bases, there was a span of 6 bases. The sample is drawn from a study of STAT5B mutations in CD4+ large granular lymphocyte leukemia.

Sequencing used CD4+ T cells from blood buffy coats. The rearrangement uses TRBV30 and TRBJ1-1; D remains ambiguous. The sequence derives from a human donor in good health. Written as DNA, the CDR3 is TGTGCCTGGAGTGTAGTACGTGAAGCTTTCTTT. It codes for CAWSVVREAFF. The full variable domain, completed using reference TRBV30 and TRBJ1-1, is SQTIHQWPATLVQPVGSPLSLECTVEGTSNPNLYWYRQAAGRGLQLLFYSVGIGQISSEVPQNLSASRPQDRQFILSSKKLLLSDSGFYLCAWSVVREAFFGQGTRLTVV.